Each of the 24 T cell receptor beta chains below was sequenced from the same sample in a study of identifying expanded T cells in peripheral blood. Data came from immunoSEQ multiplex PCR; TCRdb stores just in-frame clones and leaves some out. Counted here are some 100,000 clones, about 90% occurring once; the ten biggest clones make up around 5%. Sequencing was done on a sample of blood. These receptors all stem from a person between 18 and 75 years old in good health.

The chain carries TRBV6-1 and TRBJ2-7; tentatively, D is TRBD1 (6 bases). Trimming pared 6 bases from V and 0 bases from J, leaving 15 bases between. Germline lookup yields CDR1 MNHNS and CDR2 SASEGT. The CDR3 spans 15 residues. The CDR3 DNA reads TGTGCCAGCAGGTCTCAGCCGGACAGCTCCTACGAGCAGTACTTC. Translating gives CASRSQPDSSYEQYF.

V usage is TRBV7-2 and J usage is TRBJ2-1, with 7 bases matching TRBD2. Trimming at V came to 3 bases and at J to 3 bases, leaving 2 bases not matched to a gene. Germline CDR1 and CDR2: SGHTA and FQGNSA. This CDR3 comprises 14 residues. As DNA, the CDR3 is TGTGCCAGCAGCTTGCGGGGGTTCTACAATGAGCAGTTCTTC. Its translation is CASSLRGFYNEQFF.

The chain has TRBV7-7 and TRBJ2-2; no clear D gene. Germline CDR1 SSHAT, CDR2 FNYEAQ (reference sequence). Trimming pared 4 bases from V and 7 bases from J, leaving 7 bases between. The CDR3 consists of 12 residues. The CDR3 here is CASSSISGELFF. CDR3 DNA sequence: TGTGCCAGCAGCTCCATAAGCGGGGAGCTGTTTTTT.

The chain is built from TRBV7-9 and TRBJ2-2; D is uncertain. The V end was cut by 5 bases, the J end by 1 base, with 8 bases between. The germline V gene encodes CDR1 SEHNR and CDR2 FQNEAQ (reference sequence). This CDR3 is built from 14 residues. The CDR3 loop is CASSIQRNTGELFF. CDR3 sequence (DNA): TGTGCCAGCAGCATACAGCGGAACACCGGGGAGCTGTTTTTT.

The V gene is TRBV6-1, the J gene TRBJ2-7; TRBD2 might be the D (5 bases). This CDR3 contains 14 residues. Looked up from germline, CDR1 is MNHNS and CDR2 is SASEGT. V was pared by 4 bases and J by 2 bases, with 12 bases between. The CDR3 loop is CASSASGVTYEQYF. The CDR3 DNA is TGTGCCAGCAGTGCCTCCGGGGTAACCTACGAGCAGTACTTC.

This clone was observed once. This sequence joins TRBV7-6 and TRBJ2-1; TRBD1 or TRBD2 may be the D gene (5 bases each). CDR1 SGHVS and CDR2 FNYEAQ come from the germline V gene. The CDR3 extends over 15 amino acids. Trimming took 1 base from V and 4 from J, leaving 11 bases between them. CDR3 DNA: TGTGCCAGCAGCTTAGTGATGAGGGGTTACAATGAGCAGTTCTTC. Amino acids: CASSLVMRGYNEQFF.

The CDR3 protein is CASSPRDTEDINYGYTF. The CDR3 nucleotides read TGTGCCAGCTCGCCCAGGGACACCGAGGATATTAACTATGGCTACACCTTC. This sequence joins TRBV18 and TRBJ1-2; D possibly corresponds to TRBD1 (6 bases). This CDR3 is 17 amino acids long. Trimming took 6 bases from V and 1 from J, leaving 21 bases between them. The V gene's germline CDR1 is KGHSH and CDR2 LQKENI.

The CDR3: CASSYPGGEQYF. The CDR3 coding sequence is TGTGCCAGCAGTTATCCCGGGGGGGAGCAGTACTTC. This chain joins TRBV6-6 and TRBJ2-7; 7 nucleotides line up with TRBD2. Trimming cost V 3 bases and J 7 bases; bases outside gene matches: 3. Germline V CDR1 and CDR2: MNHNY, SVGAGI (reference sequence). There are 12 residues in the CDR3.

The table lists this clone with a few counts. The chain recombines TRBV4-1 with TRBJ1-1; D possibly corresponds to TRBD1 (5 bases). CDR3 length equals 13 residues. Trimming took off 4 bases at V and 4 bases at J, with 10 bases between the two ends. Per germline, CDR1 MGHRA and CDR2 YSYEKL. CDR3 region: CASSLGRGTEAFF. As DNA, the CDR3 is TGCGCCAGCAGCCTCGGGAGGGGCACTGAAGCTTTCTTT.

This chain's CDR3 is CASSFGPGLRPQHF. Here the CDR3 DNA reads TGTGCCAGCAGCTTTGGGCCGGGCCTCCGGCCCCAGCATTTT. The gene calls are TRBV7-8 and TRBJ1-5; no firm D call. V was pared by 3 bases and J by 9 bases, with 15 bases between. This CDR3 is 14 amino acids long. Germline V gene data show CDR1 as SGHVS and CDR2 as FQNEAQ.

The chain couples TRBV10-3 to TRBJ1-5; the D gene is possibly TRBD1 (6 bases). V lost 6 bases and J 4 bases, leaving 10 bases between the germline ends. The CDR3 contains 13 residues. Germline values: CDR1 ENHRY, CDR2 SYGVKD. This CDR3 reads CAIRGDTNQPQHF. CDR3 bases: TGTGCCATCAGGGGGGACACAAATCAGCCCCAGCATTTT.

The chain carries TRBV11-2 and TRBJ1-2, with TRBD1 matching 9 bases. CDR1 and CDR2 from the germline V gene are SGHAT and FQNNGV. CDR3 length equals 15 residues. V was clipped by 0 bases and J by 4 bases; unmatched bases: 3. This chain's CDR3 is CASSLDTGGGYGYTF. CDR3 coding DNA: TGTGCCAGCAGCTTAGATACAGGGGGCGGCTATGGCTACACCTTC.

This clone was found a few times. CDR3 protein: CASSLESGGPTSTDTQYF. The CDR3, as DNA: TGTGCCAGCAGCTTAGAAAGCGGGGGGCCGACTAGCACAGATACGCAGTATTTT. The chain is built from TRBV13 and TRBJ2-3; the match to TRBD2 covers 9 bases. There are 18 residues in the CDR3. From germline, CDR1 is PRHDT and CDR2 FYEKMQ (reference sequence). V dropped 1 base and J dropped 0; count of bases not matched to a gene: 8.

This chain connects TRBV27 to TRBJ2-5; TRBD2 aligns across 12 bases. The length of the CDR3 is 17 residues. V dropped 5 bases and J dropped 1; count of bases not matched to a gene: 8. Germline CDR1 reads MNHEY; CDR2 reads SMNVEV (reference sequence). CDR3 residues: CASSPRTSGTLQETQYF. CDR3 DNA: TGTGCCAGCAGTCCCCGGACTAGCGGGACCCTCCAAGAGACCCAGTACTTC.

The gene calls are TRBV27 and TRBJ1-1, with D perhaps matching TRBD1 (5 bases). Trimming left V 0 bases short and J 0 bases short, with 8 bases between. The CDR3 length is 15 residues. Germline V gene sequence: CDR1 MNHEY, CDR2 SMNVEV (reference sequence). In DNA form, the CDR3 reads TGTGCCAGCAGTTTATCGCCAGGGATGAACACTGAAGCTTTCTTT. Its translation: CASSLSPGMNTEAFF.

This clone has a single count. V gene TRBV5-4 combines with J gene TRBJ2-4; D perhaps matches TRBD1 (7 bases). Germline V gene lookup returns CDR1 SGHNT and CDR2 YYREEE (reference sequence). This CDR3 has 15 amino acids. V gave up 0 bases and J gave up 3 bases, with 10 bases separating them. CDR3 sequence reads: CASSLAGGGKNIQYF. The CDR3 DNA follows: TGTGCCAGCAGCTTGGCAGGGGGAGGCAAAAACATTCAGTACTTC.

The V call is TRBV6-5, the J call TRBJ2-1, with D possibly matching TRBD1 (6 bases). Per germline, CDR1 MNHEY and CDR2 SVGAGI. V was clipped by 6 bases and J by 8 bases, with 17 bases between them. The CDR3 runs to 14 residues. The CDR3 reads CASRINRVLDEQFF. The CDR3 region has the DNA TGTGCCAGCAGAATTAACAGGGTTCTGGATGAGCAGTTCTTC.

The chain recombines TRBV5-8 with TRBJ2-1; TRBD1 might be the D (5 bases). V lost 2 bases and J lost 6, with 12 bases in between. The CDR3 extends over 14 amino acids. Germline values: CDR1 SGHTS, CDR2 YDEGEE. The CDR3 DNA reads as TGTGCCAGCAGCTTAAGGGGCAGCCTCAATGAGCAGTTCTTC. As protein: CASSLRGSLNEQFF.

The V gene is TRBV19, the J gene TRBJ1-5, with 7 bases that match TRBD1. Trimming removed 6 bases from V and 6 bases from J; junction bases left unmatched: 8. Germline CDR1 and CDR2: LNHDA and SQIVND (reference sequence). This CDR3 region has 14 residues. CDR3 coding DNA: TGTGCCAGTAGGGATCCAGGGGGAGCTCAGCCCCAGCATTTT. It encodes CASRDPGGAQPQHF. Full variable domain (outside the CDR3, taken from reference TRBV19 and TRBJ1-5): DGGITQSPKYLFRKEGQNVTLSCEQNLNHDAMYWYRQDPGQGLRLIYYSQIVNDFQKGDIAEGYSVSREKKESFPLTVTSAQKNPTAFYLCASRDPGGAQPQHFGDGTRLSIL.

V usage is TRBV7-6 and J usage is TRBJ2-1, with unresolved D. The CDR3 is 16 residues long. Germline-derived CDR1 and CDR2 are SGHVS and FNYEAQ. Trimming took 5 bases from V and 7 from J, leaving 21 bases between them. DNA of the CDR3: TGTGCCAGCAGCCAGGAAGGGCAGGTTATAAGGAATGAGCAGTTCTTC. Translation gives CASSQEGQVIRNEQFF.

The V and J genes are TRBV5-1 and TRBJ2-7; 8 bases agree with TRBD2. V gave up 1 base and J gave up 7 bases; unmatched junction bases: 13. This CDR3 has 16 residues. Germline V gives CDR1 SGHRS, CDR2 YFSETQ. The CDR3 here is CASSLSGGPSRWEQYF. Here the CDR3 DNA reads TGCGCCAGCAGCTTGTCGGGAGGGCCGTCAAGGTGGGAGCAGTACTTC.

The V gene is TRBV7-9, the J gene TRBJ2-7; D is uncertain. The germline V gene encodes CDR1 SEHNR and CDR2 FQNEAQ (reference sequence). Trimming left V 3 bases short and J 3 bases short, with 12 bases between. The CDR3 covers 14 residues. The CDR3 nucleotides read TGTGCCAGCAGCTTCTCCGGCAAGAACTACGAGCAGTACTTC. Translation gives CASSFSGKNYEQYF.

CDR3 in amino acids: CASSPRGGSGASTDTQYF. CDR3 nucleotide sequence: TGTGCCAGCAGCCCCCGGGGTGGAAGCGGAGCCAGCACAGATACGCAGTATTTT. This chain connects TRBV7-8 to TRBJ2-3; tentative D call: TRBD2 (5 bases). CDR1 and CDR2 from the germline V gene are SGHVS and FQNEAQ. Deletions cut 5 bases from V and 0 bases from J, with 21 bases between. The CDR3 length is 18 residues.

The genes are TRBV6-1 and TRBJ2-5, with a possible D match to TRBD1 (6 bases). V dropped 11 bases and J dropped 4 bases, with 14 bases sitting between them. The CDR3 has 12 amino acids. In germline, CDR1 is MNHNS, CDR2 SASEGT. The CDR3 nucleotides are TGTGCCGCCACAGGGAATCTAGAGACCCAGTACTTC. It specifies CAATGNLETQYF.